The rows below give T cell receptor beta chains drawn from one sample of a study of OX40 agonist ivuxolimab in advanced cancers. Clones were sequenced by immunoSEQ multiplex PCR, and TCRdb holds only the in-frame ones, with some missing. The table has 60,000 to 65,000 clones, 80% to 90% seen once; the top ten hold 11%. The sequences come from CD4+ or CD8+ T cells sorted from blood, collected in a trial of the OX40 agonist ivuxolimab. The receptors were sampled from an adult with an advanced solid tumor such as melanoma, head and neck, liver or kidney cancer. The CDR3 runs from the conserved cysteine through the conserved F or W. The order of the fields is D gene, CDR3 length, J gene, clone size, V gene, CDR3 protein, CDR3 DNA. The D gene is left open where the match is weak. Expanded clones get a size class; other rows say once, few or many, or leave the size out.

D: -
length: 14
J: TRBJ2-1
size: -
V: TRBV2
CDR3: CASKVDNSYNEQFF
DNA: TGTGCCAGCAAAGTGGATAACTCCTACAATGAGCAGTTCTTC

D: -
length: 15
J: TRBJ1-6
size: -
V: TRBV2
CDR3: CASSGLSSYNSPLHF
DNA: TGTGCCAGCAGTGGTTTAAGCTCCTATAATTCACCCCTCCACTTT

D: TRBD1
length: 14
J: TRBJ2-7
size: once
V: TRBV2
CDR3: CASSEYRGVYEQYF
DNA: TGTGCCAGCAGTGAATACAGGGGCGTTTACGAGCAGTACTTC

D: TRBD2
length: 15
J: TRBJ2-7
size: -
V: TRBV19
CDR3: CASSARTSGEYEQYF
DNA: TGTGCCAGTAGTGCCCGGACTAGCGGAGAGTACGAGCAGTACTTC

D: -
length: 12
J: TRBJ1-1
size: once
V: TRBV6-6
CDR3: CASSSDGGIAFF
DNA: TGTGCCAGCAGTTCGGACGGAGGAATAGCTTTCTTT

D: -
length: 9
J: TRBJ1-5
size: few
V: TRBV21-1
CDR3: CAIRQPQHF
DNA: TGTGCTATCAGGCAGCCCCAGCATTTT

D: -
length: 14
J: TRBJ2-1
size: -
V: TRBV6-5
CDR3: CASSPERAYNEQFF
DNA: TGTGCCAGCAGTCCTGAGCGGGCTTACAATGAGCAGTTCTTC

D: TRBD1
length: 16
J: TRBJ1-2
size: -
V: TRBV7-2
CDR3: CASSLGGQGRGYGYTF
DNA: TGTGCCAGCAGCTTAGGGGGACAGGGGAGGGGCTATGGCTACACCTTC

D: -
length: 14
J: TRBJ1-5
size: few
V: TRBV18
CDR3: CASSPGRINQPQHF
DNA: TGTGCCAGCTCACCCGGACGAATCAATCAGCCCCAGCATTTT

D: -
length: 14
J: TRBJ1-4
size: -
V: TRBV6-1
CDR3: CASSPATGNEKLFF
DNA: TGTGCCAGCAGTCCCGCGACTGGGAATGAAAAACTGTTTTTT

D: -
length: 14
J: TRBJ2-1
size: -
V: TRBV5-1
CDR3: CASSPEGLHNEQFF
DNA: TGCGCCAGCAGCCCAGAGGGACTTCACAATGAGCAGTTCTTC

D: TRBD2
length: 15
J: TRBJ2-7
size: -
V: TRBV7-2
CDR3: CASSHRSGRAYEQYF
DNA: TGTGCCAGCAGCCACCGGAGCGGGAGGGCCTACGAGCAGTACTTC

D: -
length: 15
J: TRBJ1-3
size: -
V: TRBV4-2
CDR3: CASSQYTFSGNTIYF
DNA: TGTGCCAGCAGCCAATACACGTTCTCTGGAAACACCATATATTTT

D: -
length: 15
J: TRBJ1-5
size: -
V: TRBV15
CDR3: CATRRQFYSNQPQHF
DNA: TGTGCCACCCGGCGACAGTTTTATAGCAATCAGCCCCAGCATTTT

D: -
length: 14
J: TRBJ1-2
size: -
V: TRBV9
CDR3: CASSVGMGAGGYTF
DNA: TGTGCCAGCAGCGTAGGTATGGGGGCCGGCGGCTACACCTTC

D: -
length: 12
J: TRBJ2-7
size: -
V: TRBV5-1
CDR3: CASSFAGYEQYF
DNA: TGCGCCAGCAGCTTCGCCGGGTACGAGCAGTACTTC

D: TRBD1
length: 13
J: TRBJ1-5
size: -
V: TRBV10-3
CDR3: CATGQGQGQPQHF
DNA: TGTGCCACCGGACAGGGGCAGGGTCAGCCCCAGCATTTT

D: -
length: 16
J: TRBJ2-7
size: -
V: TRBV6-5
CDR3: CASSYGGGQLSYEQYF
DNA: TGTGCCAGCAGTTACGGAGGGGGGCAGCTCTCCTACGAGCAGTACTTC

D: -
length: 16
J: TRBJ1-1
size: -
V: TRBV6-5
CDR3: CASSYSWQGWNTEAFF
DNA: TGTGCCAGCAGTTACTCGTGGCAGGGCTGGAACACTGAAGCTTTCTTT

D: -
length: 15
J: TRBJ1-2
size: few
V: TRBV18
CDR3: CASSPPMRGTYGYTF
DNA: TGTGCCAGCTCACCACCAATGAGGGGCACCTATGGCTACACCTTC

D: TRBD2
length: 15
J: TRBJ2-7
size: once
V: TRBV2
CDR3: CATLPGGAGDYEQYF
DNA: TGTGCCACCCTGCCGGGAGGAGCGGGGGACTACGAGCAGTACTTC

D: TRBD1
length: 14
J: TRBJ1-2
size: -
V: TRBV28
CDR3: CASSSPDRGGGYTF
DNA: TGTGCCAGCAGTTCGCCGGACAGGGGAGGTGGCTACACCTTC

D: -
length: 14
J: TRBJ2-7
size: -
V: TRBV10-3
CDR3: CAIREGQPSYEQYF
DNA: TGTGCCATCCGGGAAGGACAGCCCTCCTACGAGCAGTACTTC

D: -
length: 15
J: TRBJ1-5
size: -
V: TRBV2
CDR3: CASSRDSQGDQPQHF
DNA: TGTGCCAGCTCCCGCGACTCTCAAGGCGATCAGCCCCAGCATTTT

D: -
length: 16
J: TRBJ1-5
size: -
V: TRBV6-4
CDR3: CASSDGGDYSNQPQHF
DNA: TGTGCCAGCAGTGACGGGGGAGATTATAGCAATCAGCCCCAGCATTTT

D: -
length: 13
J: TRBJ1-1
size: -
V: TRBV13
CDR3: CASSLLLNTEAFF
DNA: TGTGCTAGCAGCTTACTTCTGAACACTGAAGCTTTCTTT

D: -
length: 15
J: TRBJ2-7
size: -
V: TRBV7-2
CDR3: CASSRQDGTSYEQYF
DNA: TGTGCCAGCAGCCGCCAGGATGGGACCTCCTACGAGCAGTACTTC

D: -
length: 14
J: TRBJ1-2
size: -
V: TRBV4-1
CDR3: CASSQGIGNYGYTF
DNA: TGCGCCAGCAGCCAAGGTATAGGGAACTATGGCTACACCTTC

D: TRBD1
length: 17
J: TRBJ1-6
size: -
V: TRBV9
CDR3: CASSGGLRTGGDSPLHF
DNA: TGTGCCAGCAGCGGGGGCCTCCGGACAGGGGGCGATTCACCCCTCCACTTT

D: TRBD2
length: 15
J: TRBJ2-1
size: -
V: TRBV6-1
CDR3: CASTRGTSSYNEQFF
DNA: TGTGCCAGCACGCGGGGGACCAGCTCCTACAATGAGCAGTTCTTC

D: TRBD2
length: 15
J: TRBJ2-1
size: once
V: TRBV5-1
CDR3: CASSSTRGVYNEQFF
DNA: TGCGCCAGCAGCTCGACCCGGGGGGTCTACAATGAGCAGTTCTTC

D: -
length: 14
J: TRBJ1-3
size: -
V: TRBV16
CDR3: CASSLGVSGNTIYF
DNA: TGTGCCAGCAGCCTGGGAGTCTCTGGAAACACCATATATTTT

D: TRBD1
length: 14
J: TRBJ1-2
size: -
V: TRBV2
CDR3: CASRFTGDVNGYTF
DNA: TGTGCCAGCAGATTTACAGGGGACGTGAATGGCTACACCTTC

D: -
length: 15
J: TRBJ2-7
size: -
V: TRBV4-2
CDR3: CASSQVGSGPYEQYF
DNA: TGTGCCAGCAGCCAAGTAGGTAGCGGTCCCTACGAGCAGTACTTC

D: TRBD1
length: 11
J: TRBJ2-7
size: -
V: TRBV29-1
CDR3: CSVRTGDEQYF
DNA: TGCAGCGTTAGGACAGGGGACGAGCAGTACTTC

D: -
length: 17
J: TRBJ2-7
size: once
V: TRBV27
CDR3: CASSLYSRLVSSYEQYF
DNA: TGTGCCAGCAGTTTATACTCCCGACTAGTGTCCTCCTACGAGCAGTACTTC

D: -
length: 13
J: TRBJ2-1
size: -
V: TRBV7-6
CDR3: CASSLASYNEQFF
DNA: TGTGCCAGCAGCTTAGCGTCTTACAATGAGCAGTTCTTC